Listed here are 12 T cell receptor beta chains from one sample, sequenced in a study of blood T cell repertoires in COVID-19. Profiled with immunoSEQ multiplex PCR; TCRdb holds only in-frame clones, not every one. This table holds about 59,000 clones, 90% found once. The sequencing input was peripheral blood. These receptors originate from a man at least 80 years old with acute or convalescent COVID-19.

This clone was observed a single time. The V gene is TRBV21-1, the J gene TRBJ2-5; the table's D call TRBD1 went unverified against the DNA. TRBV21-1 is a documented pseudogene. This CDR3 is built from 12 residues. The CDR3 here is CASPGQQETQYF. The CDR3 DNA follows: TGTGCCAGCCCGGGACAGCAAGAGACCCAGTACTTC.

The V gene is TRBV7-9, the J gene TRBJ1-4; the D is unclear. The CDR3 totals 13 residues. V was trimmed by 5 bases and J by 5 bases, leaving 9 bases between them. CDR1 SEHNR and CDR2 FQNEAQ come from the germline V gene (reference sequence). This CDR3 reads CASSRDLNEKLFF. The CDR3, as DNA: TGTGCCAGCAGCCGGGATTTAAATGAAAAACTGTTTTTT.

The chain is built from TRBV9 and TRBJ2-5; D remains unclear. This CDR3 has 14 residues. The V and J ends lost 4 bases and 2 bases respectively, with 12 bases between them. The germline gives CDR1 SGDLS, CDR2 YYNGEE. CDR3 nucleotide sequence: TGTGCCAGCAGCCTTGGATACGGGCAAGAGACCCAGTACTTC. Its translation is CASSLGYGQETQYF.

The CDR3 loop reads CASSGQGGDTEAFF. In DNA, the CDR3 is TGTGCCAGCTCAGGACAGGGGGGAGACACTGAAGCTTTCTTT. The chain combines TRBV18 with TRBJ1-1; 10 nucleotides align to TRBD1. There are 14 residues in the CDR3. Looked up from germline, CDR1 is KGHSH and CDR2 is LQKENI. Trimming removed 5 bases from V and 3 bases from J; junction bases left unmatched: 3.

This sequence joins TRBV7-9 and TRBJ1-1; D may be TRBD1 (5 bases). CDR3 length: 13 residues. Germline CDR1 SEHNR, CDR2 FQNEAQ (reference sequence). V was shortened by 5 bases and J by 8 bases, with 15 bases between the two germline ends. In nucleotides, the CDR3 is TGTGCCAGCAGCCCAGGGTCCATTCACGAAGCTTTCTTT. Amino acid sequence: CASSPGSIHEAFF.

The rearrangement links TRBV29-1 to TRBJ2-3, with D possibly matching TRBD2 (5 bases). The CDR3 covers 14 residues. The ends were cut back, 4 bases at V and 4 bases at J, with 15 bases in the middle. The germline V gene has CDR1 SQVTM and CDR2 ANQGSEA. The CDR3 protein is CSVAGNEGPDTQYF. CDR3 nucleotide sequence: TGCAGCGTTGCCGGTAATGAGGGCCCAGATACGCAGTATTTT.

This clone came up a few times. The gene calls are TRBV11-3 and TRBJ1-6; unclear D gene. The CDR3 is 13 residues long. Germline V gene sequence: CDR1 SGHNT, CDR2 YENEEA. Trimming removed 0 bases from V and 10 bases from J, with 7 bases in between. CDR3 DNA: TGTGCCAGCAGCTTAGATTCTGAGTCACCCCTCCACTTT. Translation: CASSLDSESPLHF.

The gene calls are TRBV12-3 or TRBV12-4 and TRBJ2-2, with D possibly TRBD2 on 6 matching bases. V lost 8 bases to trimming and J lost 7 bases, with 8 bases between them. This CDR3 has 11 amino acids. CDR3 amino acids: CASGGGGELFF. CDR3 nucleotide sequence: TGTGCCAGCGGGGGAGGCGGGGAGCTGTTTTTT.

This chain connects TRBV3-1 (or the pseudogene TRBV3-2) to TRBJ2-2; D is undetermined. V shed 0 bases and J shed 0 bases, with 14 bases lying between them. The CDR3 consists of 18 residues. Germline V CDR1 and CDR2: LGHDT, YNNKEL (reference sequence). The CDR3 DNA reads TGTGCCAGCAGCCAAGATTTTAACCCACCAGCGAACACCGGGGAGCTGTTTTTT. Translating it yields CASSQDFNPPANTGELFF.

The chain employs TRBV29-1 and TRBJ2-2; D unresolved. This CDR3 has 13 residues. V lost 6 bases and J 0 bases, leaving 8 bases between the germline ends. From germline, CDR1 is SQVTM and CDR2 ANQGSEA. This CDR3 is CSVGSTNTGELFF. For the CDR3, the DNA is TGCAGCGTCGGGTCCACGAACACCGGGGAGCTGTTTTTT.

The chain uses TRBV18 and TRBJ2-7; 10 nucleotides align to TRBD2. CDR1 is KGHSH, CDR2 LQKENI, per germline. Trimming took 0 bases from V and 7 from J; bases not matched to a gene: 6. This CDR3 is 15 amino acids long. The CDR3 region is CASSPPSSGGYEQYF. The CDR3 DNA is TGTGCCAGCTCACCACCGTCTAGCGGGGGTTATGAGCAGTACTTC.

The CDR3 bases are TGTGCCAGCAGCGCCGGACAGGGTAGAAACACCATATATTTT. As protein: CASSAGQGRNTIYF. The chain is built from TRBV28 and TRBJ1-3; 8 bases agree with TRBD1. CDR1 and CDR2 from the germline V gene are MDHEN and SYDVKM. The CDR3 length is 14 residues. V trimming: 6 bases; J trimming: 5 bases; junction bases outside the gene matches: 6. Together with reference TRBV28 and TRBJ1-3, the CDR3 gives the full variable domain: DVKVTQSSRYLVKRTGEKVFLECVQDMDHENMFWYRQDPGLGLRLIYFSYDVKMKEKGDIPEGYSVSREKKERFSLILESASTNQTSMYLCASSAGQGRNTIYFGEGSWLTVV.